This T cell receptor (beta chain) originates from a study of T-cell reconstitution after alpha-beta-depleted transplantation in children. This clonotype occurred many times. Its antigen remains unidentified. V lost 3 bases to trimming and J lost 4 bases; unmatched junction nucleotides: 1. The CDR3 totals 13 residues. Preparation of the TCRbeta library used unique molecular identifiers. Each CDR3 protein gets one entry after TCRdb re-called the PCR reads with MiXCR. The sample lists roughly 280,000 distinct CDR3 sequences, more than 9% occurring once. Points from the study as a whole: Some patients' high day-60 TCRbeta diversity was attributed to recipient cells surviving conditioning. Expanded graft clones, several hundred of them, were reportedly the source of alpha-beta T cells about two months after transplant.

The TCR originated in a male patient between 2 and 10 years old who had a stem cell transplant for chronic granulomatous disease, so the T cells may come from the graft donor. Material: peripheral blood, obtained 180 days after TCRalphabeta/CD19-depleted stem cell transplant. The chain has TRBV12-3 or TRBV12-4 and TRBJ2-5, with 8 positions matching TRBD1. The CDR3 spells CASSFDRGETQYF. The CDR3 region has the DNA TGTGCCAGCAGTTTCGACAGGGGAGAGACCCAGTACTTC.